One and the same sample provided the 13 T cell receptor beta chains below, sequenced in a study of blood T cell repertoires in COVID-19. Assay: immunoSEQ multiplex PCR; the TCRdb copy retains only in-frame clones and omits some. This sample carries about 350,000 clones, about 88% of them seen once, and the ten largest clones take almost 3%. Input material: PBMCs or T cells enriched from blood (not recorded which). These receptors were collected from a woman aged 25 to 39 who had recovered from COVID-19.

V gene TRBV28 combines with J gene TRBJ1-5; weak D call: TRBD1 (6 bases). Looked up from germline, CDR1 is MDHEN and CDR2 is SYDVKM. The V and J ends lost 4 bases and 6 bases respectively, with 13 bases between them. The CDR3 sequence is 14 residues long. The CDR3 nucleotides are TGTGCCAGCAGTTCAGGACAGAACCTTCAGCCCCAGCATTTT. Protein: CASSSGQNLQPQHF.

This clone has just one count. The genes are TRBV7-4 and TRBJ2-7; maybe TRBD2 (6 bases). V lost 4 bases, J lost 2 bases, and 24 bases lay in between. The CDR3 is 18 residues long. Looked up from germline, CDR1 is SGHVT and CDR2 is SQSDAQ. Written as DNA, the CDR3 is TGTGCCAGCAGCTGCCAGGCCCGTCGGGGGAGAAATACCTACGAGCAGTACTTC. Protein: CASSCQARRGRNTYEQYF. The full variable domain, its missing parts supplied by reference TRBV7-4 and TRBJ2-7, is GAGVSQSPRYKVAKRGRDVALRCDSISGHVTLYWYRQTLGQGSEVLTYSQSDAQRDKSGRPSGRFSAERPERSVSTLKIQRTEQGDSAVYLCASSCQARRGRNTYEQYFGPGTRLTVT.

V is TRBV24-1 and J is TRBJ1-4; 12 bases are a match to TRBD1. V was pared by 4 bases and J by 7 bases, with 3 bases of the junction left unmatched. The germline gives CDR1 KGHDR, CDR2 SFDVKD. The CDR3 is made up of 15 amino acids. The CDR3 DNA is TGTGCCACCAGTGACCGGGGACAGGGGGCTGAAAAACTGTTTTTT. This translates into CATSDRGQGAEKLFF.

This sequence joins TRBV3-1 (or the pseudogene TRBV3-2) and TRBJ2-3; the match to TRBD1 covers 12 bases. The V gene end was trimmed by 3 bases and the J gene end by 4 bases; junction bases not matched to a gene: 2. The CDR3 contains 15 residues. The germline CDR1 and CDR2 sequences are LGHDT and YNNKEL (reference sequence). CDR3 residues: CASSQGQGASDTQYF. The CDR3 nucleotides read TGTGCCAGCAGCCAGGGACAGGGGGCTTCAGATACGCAGTATTTT.

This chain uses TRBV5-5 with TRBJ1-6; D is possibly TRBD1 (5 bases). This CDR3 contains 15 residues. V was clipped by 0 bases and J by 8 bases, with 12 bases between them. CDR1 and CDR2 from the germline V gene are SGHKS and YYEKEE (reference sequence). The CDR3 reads CASSLVVTADSPLHF. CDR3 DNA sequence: TGTGCCAGCAGCTTGGTTGTGACAGCTGATTCACCCCTCCACTTT.

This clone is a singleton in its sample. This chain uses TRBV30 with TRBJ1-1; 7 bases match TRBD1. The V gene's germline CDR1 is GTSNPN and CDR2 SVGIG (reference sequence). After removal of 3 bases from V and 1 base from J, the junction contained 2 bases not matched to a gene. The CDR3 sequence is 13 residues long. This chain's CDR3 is CAWRRTGNTEAFF. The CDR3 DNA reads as TGTGCCTGGAGGAGGACAGGGAACACTGAAGCTTTCTTT.

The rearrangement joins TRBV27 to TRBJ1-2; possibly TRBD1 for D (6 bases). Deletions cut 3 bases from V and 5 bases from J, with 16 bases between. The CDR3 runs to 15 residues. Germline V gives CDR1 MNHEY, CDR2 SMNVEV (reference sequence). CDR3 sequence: CASSFSTGRIYGYTF. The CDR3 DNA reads TGTGCCAGCAGTTTCTCCACAGGGCGAATTTATGGCTACACCTTC.

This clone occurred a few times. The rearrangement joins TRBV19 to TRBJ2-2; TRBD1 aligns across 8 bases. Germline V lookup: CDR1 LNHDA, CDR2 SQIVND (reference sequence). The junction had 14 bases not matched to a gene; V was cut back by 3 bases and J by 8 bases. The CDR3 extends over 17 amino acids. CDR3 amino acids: CASSMVGTGTRTGELFF. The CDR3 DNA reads TGTGCCAGTAGTATGGTCGGGACAGGCACGCGGACGGGGGAGCTGTTTTTT. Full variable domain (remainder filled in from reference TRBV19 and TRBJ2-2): DGGITQSPKYLFRKEGQNVTLSCEQNLNHDAMYWYRQDPGQGLRLIYYSQIVNDFQKGDIAEGYSVSREKKESFPLTVTSAQKNPTAFYLCASSMVGTGTRTGELFFGEGSRLTVL.

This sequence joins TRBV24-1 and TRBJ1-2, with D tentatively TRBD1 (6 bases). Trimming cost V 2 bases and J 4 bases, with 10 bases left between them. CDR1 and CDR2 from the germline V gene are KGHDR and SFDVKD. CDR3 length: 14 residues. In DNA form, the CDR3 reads TGTGCCACCAGTGATTGGACAGCTCGCTATGGCTACACCTTC. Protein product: CATSDWTARYGYTF.

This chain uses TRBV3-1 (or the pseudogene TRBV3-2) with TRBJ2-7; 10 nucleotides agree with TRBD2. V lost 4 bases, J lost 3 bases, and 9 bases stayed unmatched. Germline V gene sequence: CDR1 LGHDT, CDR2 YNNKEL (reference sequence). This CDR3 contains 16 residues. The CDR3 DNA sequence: TGTGCCAGCAGCCCCTCACCTAGCGGGGGCGGCTACGAGCAGTACTTC. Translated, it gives CASSPSPSGGGYEQYF.

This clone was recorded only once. CDR3 loop: CASSSRGNEQFF. The CDR3, as DNA: TGTGCCAGCAGCTCGCGGGGGAATGAGCAGTTCTTC. The chain combines TRBV7-6 with TRBJ2-1; 7 nucleotides line up with TRBD2. Germline assignment: CDR1 SGHVS and CDR2 FNYEAQ. V lost 4 bases, J lost 7 bases, and 1 base stayed unmatched. This CDR3 has 12 amino acids. The complete variable domain, with remaining parts taken from reference TRBV7-6 and TRBJ2-1, reads GAGVSQSPRYKVTKRGQDVALRCDPISGHVSLYWYRQALGQGPEFLTYFNYEAQQDKSGLPNDRFSAERPEGSISTLTIQRTEQRDSAMYRCASSSRGNEQFFGPGTRLTVL.

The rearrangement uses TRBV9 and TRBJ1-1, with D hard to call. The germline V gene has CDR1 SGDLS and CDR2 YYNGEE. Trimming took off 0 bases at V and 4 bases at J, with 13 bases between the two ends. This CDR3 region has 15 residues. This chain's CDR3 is CASSVAPEVGTEAFF. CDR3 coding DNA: TGTGCCAGCAGCGTAGCGCCAGAGGTGGGCACTGAAGCTTTCTTT. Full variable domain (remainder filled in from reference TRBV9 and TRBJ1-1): DSGVTQTPKHLITATGQRVTLRCSPRSGDLSVYWYQQSLDQGLQFLIQYYNGEERAKGNILERFSAQQFPDLHSELNLSSLELGDSALYFCASSVAPEVGTEAFFGQGTRLTVV.

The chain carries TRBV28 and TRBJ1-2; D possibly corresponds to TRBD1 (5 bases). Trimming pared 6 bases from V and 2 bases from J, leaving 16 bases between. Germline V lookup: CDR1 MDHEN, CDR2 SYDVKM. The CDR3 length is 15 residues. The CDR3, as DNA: TGTGCCAGCAGCCTAGCGGGGGGGTTGAACTATGGCTACACCTTC. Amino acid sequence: CASSLAGGLNYGYTF.